These 2 T cell receptor beta chains originate from one sample sequenced in a study of cytomegalovirus exposure and HLA in healthy donors. Primers for the PCR totalled 60 Vbeta and 13 Jbeta. Clones were sequenced by immunoSEQ multiplex PCR, and TCRdb holds only the in-frame ones, with some missing. The sample consists of approximately 140,000 clones, around 72% of them appearing once. Sequenced material: PBMCs. All receptors come from a human donor in good health.

The chain is built from TRBV6-4 and TRBJ2-2, with a weak D call TRBD1 (6 bases). The germline V gene encodes CDR1 MRHNA and CDR2 SNTAGT. This CDR3 contains 14 residues. V was clipped by 6 bases and J by 1 base, with 9 bases between them. CDR3 loop: CASSEGENTGELFF. In nucleotides, the CDR3 is TGTGCCAGCAGCGAGGGGGAGAACACCGGGGAGCTGTTTTTT.

The rearrangement links TRBV28 to TRBJ1-2; no definite D call. In germline, CDR1 is MDHEN, CDR2 SYDVKM. The V end was cut by 7 bases, the J end by 2 bases, with 5 bases between. CDR3 length: 11 residues. CDR3 amino acids: CASMRNYGYTF. The CDR3 DNA sequence: TGTGCCAGCATGCGAAACTATGGCTACACCTTC.